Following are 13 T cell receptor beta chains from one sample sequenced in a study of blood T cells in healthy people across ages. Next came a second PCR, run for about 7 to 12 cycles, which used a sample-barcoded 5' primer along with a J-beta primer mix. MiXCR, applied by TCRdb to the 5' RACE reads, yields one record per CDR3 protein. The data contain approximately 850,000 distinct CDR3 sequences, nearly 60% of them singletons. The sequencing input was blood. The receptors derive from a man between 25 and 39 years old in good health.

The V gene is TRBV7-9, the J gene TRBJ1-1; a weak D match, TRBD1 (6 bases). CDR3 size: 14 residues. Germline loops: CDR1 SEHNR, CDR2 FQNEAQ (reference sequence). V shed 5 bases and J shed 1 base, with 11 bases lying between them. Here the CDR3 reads CASSPEQGNTEAFF. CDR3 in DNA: TGTGCCAGCAGCCCAGAACAGGGGAACACTGAAGCTTTCTTT. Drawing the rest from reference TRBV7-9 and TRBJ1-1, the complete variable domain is DTGVSQNPRHKITKRGQNVTFRCDPISEHNRLYWYRQTLGQGPEFLTYFQNEAQLEKSRLLSDRFSAERPKGSFSTLEIQRTEQGDSAMYLCASSPEQGNTEAFFGQGTRLTVV.

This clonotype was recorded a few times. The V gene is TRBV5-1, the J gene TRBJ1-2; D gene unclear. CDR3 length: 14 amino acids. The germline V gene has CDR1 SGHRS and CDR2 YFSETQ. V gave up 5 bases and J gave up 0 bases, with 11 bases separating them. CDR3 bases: TGCGCCAGCAGACCCGACCGGGCTAACTATGGCTACACCTTC. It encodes CASRPDRANYGYTF.

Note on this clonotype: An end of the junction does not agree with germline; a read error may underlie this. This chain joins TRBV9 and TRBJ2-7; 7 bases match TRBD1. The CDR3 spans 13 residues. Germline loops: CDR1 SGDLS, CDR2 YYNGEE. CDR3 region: CTSSVGQAYEQYF. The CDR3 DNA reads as TGTACCAGCAGCGTAGGACAGGCCTACGAGCAGTACTTC.

Here the CDR3 DNA reads TGTGCCAGCAGTTTAGGGGGAGGGTATAATGGTGAAGCTTTCTTT. As protein: CASSLGGGYNGEAFF. This sequence joins TRBV12-3 or TRBV12-4 and TRBJ1-1; D unresolved. V gave up 1 base and J gave up 7 bases, with 16 bases separating them. The CDR3 spans 15 residues.

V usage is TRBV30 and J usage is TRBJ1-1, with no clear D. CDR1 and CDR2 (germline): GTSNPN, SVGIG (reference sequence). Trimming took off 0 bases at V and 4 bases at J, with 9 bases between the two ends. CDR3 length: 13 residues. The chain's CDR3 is CAWSVGPITEAFF. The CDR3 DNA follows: TGTGCCTGGAGTGTAGGGCCAATCACTGAAGCTTTCTTT.

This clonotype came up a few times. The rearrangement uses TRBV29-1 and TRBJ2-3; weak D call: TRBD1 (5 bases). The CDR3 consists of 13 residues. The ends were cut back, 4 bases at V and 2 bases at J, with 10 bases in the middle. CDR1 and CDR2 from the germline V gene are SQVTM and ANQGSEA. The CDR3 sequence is CSVGQTATDTQYF. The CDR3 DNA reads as TGCAGCGTTGGACAGACCGCCACAGATACGCAGTATTTT.

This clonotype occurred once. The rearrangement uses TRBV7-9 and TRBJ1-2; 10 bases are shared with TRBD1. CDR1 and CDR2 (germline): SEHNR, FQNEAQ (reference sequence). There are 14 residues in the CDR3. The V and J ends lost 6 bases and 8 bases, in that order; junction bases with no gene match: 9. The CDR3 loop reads CASRTGTGVAGYTF. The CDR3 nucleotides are TGTGCCAGCAGAACCGGGACAGGGGTAGCAGGCTACACCTTC. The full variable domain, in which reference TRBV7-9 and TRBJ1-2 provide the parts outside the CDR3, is DTGVSQNPRHKITKRGQNVTFRCDPISEHNRLYWYRQTLGQGPEFLTYFQNEAQLEKSRLLSDRFSAERPKGSFSTLEIQRTEQGDSAMYLCASRTGTGVAGYTFGSGTRLTVV.

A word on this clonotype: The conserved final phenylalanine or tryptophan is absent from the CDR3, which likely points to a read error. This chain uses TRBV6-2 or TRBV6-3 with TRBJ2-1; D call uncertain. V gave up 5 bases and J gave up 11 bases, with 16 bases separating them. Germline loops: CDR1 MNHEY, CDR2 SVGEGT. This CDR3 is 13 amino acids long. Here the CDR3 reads CASSPGRASQQFS. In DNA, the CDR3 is TGTGCCAGCAGTCCCGGACGGGCCTCTCAGCAGTTCTCC.

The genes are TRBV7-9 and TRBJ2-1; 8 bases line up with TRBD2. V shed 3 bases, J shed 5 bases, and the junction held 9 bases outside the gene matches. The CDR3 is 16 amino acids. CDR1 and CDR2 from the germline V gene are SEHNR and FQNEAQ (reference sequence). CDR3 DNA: TGTGCCAGCAGCTTGGGTGGACTAGCTGTCGACAATGAGCAGTTCTTC. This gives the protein CASSLGGLAVDNEQFF.

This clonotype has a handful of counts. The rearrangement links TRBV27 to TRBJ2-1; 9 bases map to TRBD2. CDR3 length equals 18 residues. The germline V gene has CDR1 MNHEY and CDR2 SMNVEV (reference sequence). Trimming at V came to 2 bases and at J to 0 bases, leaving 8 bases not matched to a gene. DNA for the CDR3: TGTGCCAGCAGTTTACTTCCTAGCGGGGCGAGCTCCTACAATGAGCAGTTCTTC. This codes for CASSLLPSGASSYNEQFF.

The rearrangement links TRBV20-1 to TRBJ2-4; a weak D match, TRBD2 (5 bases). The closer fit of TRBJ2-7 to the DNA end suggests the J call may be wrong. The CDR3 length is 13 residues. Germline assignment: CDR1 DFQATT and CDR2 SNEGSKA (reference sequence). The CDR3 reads CSARRGGSYEQYF. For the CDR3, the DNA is TGCAGTGCTAGACGAGGTGGGAGCTACGAGCAGTACTTC.

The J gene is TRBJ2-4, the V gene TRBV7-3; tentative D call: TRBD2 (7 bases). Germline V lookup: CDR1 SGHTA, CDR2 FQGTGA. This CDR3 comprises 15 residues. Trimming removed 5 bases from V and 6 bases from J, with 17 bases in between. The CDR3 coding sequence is TGTGCCAGCAGCCAAAGGGGGGGGAGTGGAAACATTCAGTACTTC. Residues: CASSQRGGSGNIQYF.

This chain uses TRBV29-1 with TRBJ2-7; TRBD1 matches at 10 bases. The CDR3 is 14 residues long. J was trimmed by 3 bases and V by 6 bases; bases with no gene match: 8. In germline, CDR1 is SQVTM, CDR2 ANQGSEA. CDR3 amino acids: CSVEVRDRGYEQYF. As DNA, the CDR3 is TGCAGCGTCGAGGTACGGGACAGGGGCTACGAGCAGTACTTC.